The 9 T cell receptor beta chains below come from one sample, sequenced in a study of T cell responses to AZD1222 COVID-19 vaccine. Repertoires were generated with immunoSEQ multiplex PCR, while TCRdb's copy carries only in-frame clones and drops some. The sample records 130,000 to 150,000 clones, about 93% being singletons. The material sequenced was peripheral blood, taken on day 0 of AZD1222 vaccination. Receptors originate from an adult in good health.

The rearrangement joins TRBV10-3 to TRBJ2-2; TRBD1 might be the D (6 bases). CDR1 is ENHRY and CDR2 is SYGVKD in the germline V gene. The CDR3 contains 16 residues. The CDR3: CGTSLTNRELTGELFF. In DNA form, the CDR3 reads TGTGGGACAAGTTTAACTAACAGGGAACTAACCGGGGAGCTGTTTTTT.

CDR3 residues: CASSLGRVSGANVLTF. As DNA, the CDR3 is TGCGCCAGCAGCTTGGGTCGGGTCTCTGGGGCCAACGTCCTGACTTTC. This rearrangement joins TRBV5-1 to TRBJ2-6; D is undetermined. The CDR3 sequence is 16 residues long. The germline gives CDR1 SGHRS, CDR2 YFSETQ. V lost 0 bases and J 0 bases, leaving 7 bases between the germline ends.

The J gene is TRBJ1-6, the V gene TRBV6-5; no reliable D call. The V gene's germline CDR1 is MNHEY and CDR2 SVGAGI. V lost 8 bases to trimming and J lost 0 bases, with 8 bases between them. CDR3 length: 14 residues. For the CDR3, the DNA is TGTGCCAGCTGTCAGAGCTCCTATAATTCACCCCTCCACTTT. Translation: CASCQSSYNSPLHF.

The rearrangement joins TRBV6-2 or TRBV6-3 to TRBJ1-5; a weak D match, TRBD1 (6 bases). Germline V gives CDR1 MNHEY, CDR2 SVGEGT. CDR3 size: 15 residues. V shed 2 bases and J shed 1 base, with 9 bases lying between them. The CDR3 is CASSYRGRSNQPQHF. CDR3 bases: TGTGCCAGCAGTTACCGGGGGCGCAGCAATCAGCCCCAGCATTTT.

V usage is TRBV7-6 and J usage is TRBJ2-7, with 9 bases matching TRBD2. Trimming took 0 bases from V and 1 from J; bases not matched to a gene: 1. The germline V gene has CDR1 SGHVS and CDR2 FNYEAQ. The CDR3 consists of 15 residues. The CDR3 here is CASSLASGRSYEQYF. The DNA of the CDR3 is TGTGCCAGCAGCTTAGCTAGCGGGAGATCCTACGAGCAGTACTTC.

CDR3 residues: CASKGDGDTEAFF. CDR3 coding DNA: TGTGCCAGCAAGGGAGACGGCGACACTGAAGCTTTCTTT. This chain connects TRBV11-3 to TRBJ1-1; D is unclear. The CDR3 runs 13 residues. From germline, CDR1 is SGHNT and CDR2 YENEEA. V gave up 7 bases and J gave up 3 bases, with 12 bases separating them.

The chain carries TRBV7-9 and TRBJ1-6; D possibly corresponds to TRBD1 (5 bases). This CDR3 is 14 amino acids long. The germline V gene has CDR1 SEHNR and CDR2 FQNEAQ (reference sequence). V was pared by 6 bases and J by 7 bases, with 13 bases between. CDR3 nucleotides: TGTGCCAGCAGATTGACAGACCAAAATTCACCCCTCCACTTT. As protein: CASRLTDQNSPLHF.

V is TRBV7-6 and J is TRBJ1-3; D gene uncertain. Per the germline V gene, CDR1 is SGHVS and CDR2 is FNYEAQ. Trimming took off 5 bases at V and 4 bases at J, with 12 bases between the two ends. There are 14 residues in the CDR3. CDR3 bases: TGTGCCAGCAGCGAAGTACATTGGGGAAACACCATATATTTT. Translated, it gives CASSEVHWGNTIYF.

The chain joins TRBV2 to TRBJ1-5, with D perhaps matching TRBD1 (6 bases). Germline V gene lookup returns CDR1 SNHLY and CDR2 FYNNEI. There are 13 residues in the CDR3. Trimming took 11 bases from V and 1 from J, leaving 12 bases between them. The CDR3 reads CAVRGSSNQPQHF. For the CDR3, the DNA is TGTGCCGTCAGGGGATCGAGCAATCAGCCCCAGCATTTT.